The present TCR beta chain was sequenced within a study of blood T cell repertoires in COVID-19. Germline V CDR1 and CDR2: MDHEN, SYDVKM. This CDR3 comprises 15 residues. V was pared by 6 bases and J by 1 base, with 5 bases of the junction left unmatched. The assay was immunoSEQ multiplex PCR, and TCRdb's table has in-frame clones only and misses some. The table has 90,000 to 100,000 clones, roughly 83% seen once; the top ten hold roughly a sixth. Sequencing used peripheral blood. The source is a woman in her sixties with acute or convalescent COVID-19. The chain links TRBV28 to TRBJ1-4, with 7 bases fitting TRBD1. The chain's CDR3 is CASSRGDRTNEKLFF. The DNA of the CDR3 is TGTGCCAGCAGCCGAGGGGACAGAACTAATGAAAAACTGTTTTTT.